The 5 T cell receptor beta chains presented below share a single source sample, sequenced in a study of cytomegalovirus exposure and HLA in healthy donors. Primers: 60 Vbeta forward and 13 Jbeta reverse. The data were produced by immunoSEQ multiplex PCR, yet TCRdb's version contains in-frame clones alone and is incomplete. The top ten hold roughly 4.2% of the sample, which has about 90,000 clones, 78% seen once. The sequenced sample was PBMCs. The receptors were sampled from a woman aged 40-49 years in good health and CMV-seropositive.

V gene TRBV6-5 combines with J gene TRBJ2-7, with unresolved D. The CDR3 extends over 16 amino acids. Germline V gene sequence: CDR1 MNHEY, CDR2 SVGAGI. The germline V and J ends were trimmed by 4 bases and 1 base, with 17 bases remaining between them. In nucleotides, the CDR3 is TGTGCCAGCAGTTGCCCGCTGAGTTTCAGGTCCTACGAGCAGTACTTC. It yields the protein CASSCPLSFRSYEQYF.

The chain has TRBV5-4 and TRBJ2-7; 11 nucleotides agree with TRBD2. Germline V lookup: CDR1 SGHNT, CDR2 YYREEE (reference sequence). J was trimmed by 0 bases and V by 4 bases; bases with no gene match: 3. The CDR3 totals 15 residues. CDR3 in DNA: TGTGCCAGCAGCCCGGGACTAGCGGACTCCTACGAGCAGTACTTC. This translates into CASSPGLADSYEQYF.

In its sample, this clone was seen once. V usage is TRBV7-6 and J usage is TRBJ2-7, with 9 bases identical to TRBD1. Unmatched junction bases numbered 8, after V lost 5 bases and J lost 6 bases. The CDR3 runs to 14 residues. Germline V lookup: CDR1 SGHVS, CDR2 FNYEAQ. The CDR3 nucleotides read TGTGCCAGCAGCACGGGGACAGGGCTGGGCGAGCAGTACTTC. This sequence encodes CASSTGTGLGEQYF.

The CDR3 DNA reads TGTGCCAGCAGCTTGTATGGGGCGGCTAGCTCCTACGAGCAGTACTTC. The encoded protein is CASSLYGAASSYEQYF. The chain couples TRBV5-6 to TRBJ2-7, with D maybe TRBD1 (5 bases). The CDR3 loop spans 16 amino acids. V dropped 1 base and J dropped 0 bases, with 14 bases sitting between them. Germline CDR1 SGHDT, CDR2 YYEEEE.

The chain has TRBV5-1 and TRBJ2-3; D may be TRBD2 (7 bases). Germline assignment: CDR1 SGHRS and CDR2 YFSETQ. V gave up 4 bases and J gave up 2 bases, with 14 bases separating them. CDR3 length equals 15 residues. This CDR3 is CASSQRGGDTDTQYF. In DNA form, the CDR3 reads TGCGCCAGCAGCCAAAGAGGGGGGGACACAGATACGCAGTATTTT.